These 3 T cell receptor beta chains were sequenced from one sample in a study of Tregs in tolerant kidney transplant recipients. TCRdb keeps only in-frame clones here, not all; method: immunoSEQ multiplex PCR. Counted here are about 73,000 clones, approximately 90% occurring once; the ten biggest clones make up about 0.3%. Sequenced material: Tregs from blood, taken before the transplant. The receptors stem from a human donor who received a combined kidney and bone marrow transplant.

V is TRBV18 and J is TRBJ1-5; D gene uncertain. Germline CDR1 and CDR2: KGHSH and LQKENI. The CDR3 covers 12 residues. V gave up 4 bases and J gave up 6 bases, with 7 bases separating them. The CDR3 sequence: CASSQGGQPQHF. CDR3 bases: TGTGCCAGCTCACAGGGCGGTCAGCCCCAGCATTTT.

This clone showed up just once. The CDR3 protein is CASSLYGSNQPQHF. In DNA, the CDR3 is TGTGCCAGCAGCTTGTACGGGTCCAATCAGCCCCAGCATTTT. J is TRBJ1-5 and V is TRBV5-6, with D unresolved. The V gene lost 1 base and the J gene lost 3 bases, with 8 bases spanning the gap. Looked up from germline, CDR1 is SGHDT and CDR2 is YYEEEE. This CDR3 is 14 amino acids long.

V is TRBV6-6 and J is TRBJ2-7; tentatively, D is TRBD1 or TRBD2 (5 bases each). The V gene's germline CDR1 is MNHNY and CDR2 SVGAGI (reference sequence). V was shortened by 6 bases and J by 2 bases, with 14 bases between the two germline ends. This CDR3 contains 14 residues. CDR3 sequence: CASSRPGPPYEQYF. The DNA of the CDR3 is TGTGCCAGCAGCCGCCCGGGACCTCCCTACGAGCAGTACTTC.